This T cell receptor (beta chain) is from a study of T cells after yellow fever vaccination. Study-level background: The fractions with low cell numbers were processed using SMART-Seq v4 Ultra Low Input.

This clonotype came up many times. The junction and the germline gene differ at one end; a read error may be behind it. Germline V gene lookup returns CDR1 LGHNA and CDR2 YSLEER. There are 14 residues in the CDR3. TCRdb itself ran the 5' RACE reads through MiXCR, one entry per CDR3 protein. The sample consists of some 560,000 distinct CDR3 sequences, less than 20% of them appearing once. This clonotype was sampled from a man in his late teens or twenties who received the YFV17D yellow fever vaccine. Specimen: PBMCs, collected about 5 days after the first yellow fever vaccination. The chain recombines TRBV4-3 with TRBJ1-6, with D unresolved. CDR3 sequence reads: CASSPGHYNSPLHF. In DNA form, the CDR3 reads TGTGCCAGCTCACCCGGGCACTATAATTCACCCCTCCACTTT.